The next 18 T cell receptor beta chains were all read from a single sample in a study of shared clonotypes between healthy human individuals. Method: immunoSEQ multiplex PCR; TCRdb's copy keeps in-frame clones and lacks some. The sample holds around 2.5 million clones; roughly 93% are singletons and the top ten take approximately 0.35%. The sequencing sample was made of naive CD4+ T cells from PBMCs. Subset of the sample: CD45RA+ positively selected. The receptors shown here come from a man aged 18 to 29 in good health. Some clones in this sample may be carry-over from other donors' samples.

This rearrangement joins TRBV11-2 to TRBJ2-1; D not resolved. V lost 3 bases and J lost 4, with 10 bases in between. The CDR3 is made up of 14 amino acids. Germline CDR1 SGHAT, CDR2 FQNNGV. CDR3 in DNA: TGTGCCAGCAGCTTGCAGAACTTATACAATGAGCAGTTCTTC. Its protein product is CASSLQNLYNEQFF.

This chain uses TRBV5-1 with TRBJ2-2; D not certain. Germline CDR1 SGHRS, CDR2 YFSETQ. With 1 base removed from V and 1 base from J, the gap between germline ends came to 11 bases. This CDR3 has 16 amino acids. CDR3 region: CASSLRVAVNTGELFF. The CDR3 DNA reads TGCGCCAGCAGCTTGAGAGTCGCGGTGAACACCGGGGAGCTGTTTTTT. Combining the CDR3 with reference TRBV5-1 and TRBJ2-2 gives the whole variable domain KAGVTQTPRYLIKTRGQQVTLSCSPISGHRSVSWYQQTPGQGLQFLFEYFSETQRNKGNFPGRFSGRQFSNSRSEMNVSTLELGDSALYLCASSLRVAVNTGELFFGEGSRLTVL.

This clone has just one count. The CDR3 DNA sequence: TGTGCCAGCAGCTTGGTCCGGGACTGGAGCTCCTACGAGCAGTACTTC. It codes for CASSLVRDWSSYEQYF. V and J are TRBV5-8 and TRBJ2-7; possibly TRBD2 for D (6 bases). The CDR3 contains 16 residues. Germline V gene lookup returns CDR1 SGHTS and CDR2 YDEGEE. V lost 0 bases and J 0 bases, leaving 13 bases between the germline ends.

The chain is built from TRBV7-2 and TRBJ2-2, with TRBD1 as a possible D gene (6 bases). The CDR3 consists of 16 residues. CDR1 and CDR2 from the germline V gene are SGHTA and FQGNSA. The V end lost 2 bases, the J end lost 1 base, and 11 bases lay between the germline ends. The CDR3 spells CASSLNGGMNTGELFF. The CDR3 region has the DNA TGTGCCAGCAGCTTAAATGGGGGCATGAACACCGGGGAGCTGTTTTTT.

As to this clone: This sample includes further DNA sequences coding for the same CDR3. The chain recombines TRBV9 with TRBJ1-5; D is undetermined. This CDR3 is 14 amino acids long. The germline CDR1 and CDR2 sequences are SGDLS and YYNGEE. The germline V and J ends were trimmed by 0 bases and 2 bases, with 6 bases remaining between them. CDR3 in amino acids: CASSVGRGNQPQHF. CDR3 bases: TGTGCCAGCAGCGTAGGCCGGGGCAATCAGCCCCAGCATTTT.

The count of this clone is one. This chain joins TRBV28 and TRBJ1-2, with D possibly TRBD1 on 5 matching bases. This CDR3 has 14 residues. Germline V gene lookup returns CDR1 MDHEN and CDR2 SYDVKM. The V gene lost 5 bases and the J gene lost 4 bases, with 14 bases spanning the gap. This CDR3 reads CASSEQKGIYGYTF. CDR3 in DNA: TGTGCCAGCAGTGAGCAGAAGGGGATCTATGGCTACACCTTC.

CDR3: CASSVEEGRETQYF. The DNA of the CDR3 is TGTGCCAGCAGCGTAGAGGAGGGTCGGGAGACCCAGTACTTC. The chain joins TRBV9 to TRBJ2-5, with D possibly being TRBD2 (6 bases). The CDR3 sequence is 14 residues long. V was trimmed by 0 bases and J by 5 bases, leaving 11 bases between them. From germline, CDR1 is SGDLS and CDR2 YYNGEE. The full variable domain, completed using reference TRBV9 and TRBJ2-5, is DSGVTQTPKHLITATGQRVTLRCSPRSGDLSVYWYQQSLDQGLQFLIQYYNGEERAKGNILERFSAQQFPDLHSELNLSSLELGDSALYFCASSVEEGRETQYFGPGTRLLVL.

The chain recombines TRBV9 with TRBJ2-3; 10 positions match TRBD1. The CDR3 is 16 residues long. The J segment lost 4 bases and the V segment lost 0 bases, leaving 5 bases of the junction unmatched. Germline V lookup: CDR1 SGDLS, CDR2 YYNGEE. For the CDR3, the DNA is TGTGCCAGCAGCGTAGGTGGGACAGGGGCCCCAGATACGCAGTATTTT. Translation gives CASSVGGTGAPDTQYF.

This clone was counted a single time. The J gene is TRBJ1-5, the V gene TRBV2; D gene ambiguous. The CDR3 is 13 amino acids. V was trimmed by 5 bases and J by 5 bases, leaving 10 bases between them. CDR1 is SNHLY, CDR2 FYNNEI, per germline. This CDR3 is CASSSKSDQPQHF. CDR3 DNA: TGTGCCAGCAGTAGTAAATCAGATCAGCCCCAGCATTTT.

The chain uses TRBV18 and TRBJ1-5; 10 bases match TRBD1. The CDR3 totals 15 residues. Unmatched junction bases numbered 6, after V lost 5 bases and J lost 5 bases. From germline, CDR1 is KGHSH and CDR2 LQKENI. CDR3 region: CASSGLTGGHQPQHF. In DNA, the CDR3 is TGTGCCAGCTCAGGGTTGACAGGGGGCCATCAGCCCCAGCATTTT.

V is TRBV6-5 and J is TRBJ1-5; no clear D. The CDR3 sequence is 15 residues long. V lost 7 bases and J 0 bases, leaving 13 bases between the germline ends. CDR1 and CDR2 from the germline V gene are MNHEY and SVGAGI. Written as DNA, the CDR3 is TGTGCCAGCACGCAATATGCGGATAGCAATCAGCCCCAGCATTTT. Translating it yields CASTQYADSNQPQHF.

This sequence joins TRBV7-9 and TRBJ2-3, with 7 bases identical to TRBD1. Unmatched junction bases numbered 9, after V lost 1 base and J lost 11 bases. This CDR3 spans 14 amino acids. CDR1 is SEHNR, CDR2 FQNEAQ, per germline (reference sequence). In DNA form, the CDR3 reads TGTGCCAGCAGCTTAGGTCCCGACAGGGCGGGGCAGTATTTT. Translation: CASSLGPDRAGQYF. Using reference TRBV7-9 and TRBJ2-3 for the parts outside the CDR3, the full variable domain is DTGVSQNPRHKITKRGQNVTFRCDPISEHNRLYWYRQTLGQGPEFLTYFQNEAQLEKSRLLSDRFSAERPKGSFSTLEIQRTEQGDSAMYLCASSLGPDRAGQYFGPGTRLTVL.

V and J are TRBV27 and TRBJ2-7; 12 nucleotides agree with TRBD2. CDR3 length: 14 residues. Losses at the gene ends were 5 bases for V and 3 bases for J; bases not matched to a gene: 2. The germline CDR1 and CDR2 sequences are MNHEY and SMNVEV (reference sequence). The CDR3 DNA sequence: TGTGCCAGCAGTAGGACTAGCGGGATCTACGAGCAGTACTTC. This translates into CASSRTSGIYEQYF.

This clone has just one count. The chain recombines TRBV5-1 with TRBJ2-3; TRBD2 might be the D (6 bases). The germline gives CDR1 SGHRS, CDR2 YFSETQ. CDR3 length: 16 residues. V was pared by 3 bases and J by 6 bases, with 20 bases between. DNA for the CDR3: TGCGCCAGCAGCTACGGACGGTCTTGGGAGGAGGATACGCAGTATTTT. This gives the protein CASSYGRSWEEDTQYF.

CDR3 sequence reads: CASRARQVLGEKLFF. The CDR3 nucleotides are TGTGCCAGCAGGGCCAGGCAGGTTCTGGGGGAAAAACTGTTTTTT. The chain recombines TRBV27 with TRBJ1-4; no clear D. CDR1 is MNHEY and CDR2 is SMNVEV in the germline V gene (reference sequence). V was clipped by 6 bases and J by 8 bases, with 19 bases between them. The CDR3 loop spans 15 amino acids.

The count of this clone is one. The gene calls are TRBV19 and TRBJ2-3; 13 positions agree with TRBD2. The CDR3 extends over 15 amino acids. V gave up 10 bases and J gave up 4 bases; unmatched junction bases: 8. Germline lookup yields CDR1 LNHDA and CDR2 SQIVND (reference sequence). CDR3 sequence: CATKTSGGPADTQYF. The DNA for the CDR3 is TGTGCCACCAAGACTAGCGGGGGGCCGGCAGATACGCAGTATTTT.

Regarding this clone: Other DNA sequences from this sample encode an identical CDR3 as well. V gene TRBV7-2 combines with J gene TRBJ2-1, with D maybe TRBD1 (6 bases). CDR3 length: 15 residues. V was pared by 0 bases and J by 4 bases, with 10 bases between. Looked up from germline, CDR1 is SGHTA and CDR2 is FQGNSA. DNA of the CDR3: TGTGCCAGCAGCTTAGCCAGGGGTCTATACAATGAGCAGTTCTTC. Protein: CASSLARGLYNEQFF.

This chain links TRBV19 with TRBJ1-2, with TRBD1 matching over 10 bases. This CDR3 is built from 14 residues. Looked up from germline, CDR1 is LNHDA and CDR2 is SQIVND (reference sequence). Trimming removed 6 bases from V and 5 bases from J; junction bases left unmatched: 6. The CDR3 reads CASRSGTGVYGYTF. The CDR3 nucleotides read TGTGCCAGTAGGAGCGGGACAGGGGTTTATGGCTACACCTTC.